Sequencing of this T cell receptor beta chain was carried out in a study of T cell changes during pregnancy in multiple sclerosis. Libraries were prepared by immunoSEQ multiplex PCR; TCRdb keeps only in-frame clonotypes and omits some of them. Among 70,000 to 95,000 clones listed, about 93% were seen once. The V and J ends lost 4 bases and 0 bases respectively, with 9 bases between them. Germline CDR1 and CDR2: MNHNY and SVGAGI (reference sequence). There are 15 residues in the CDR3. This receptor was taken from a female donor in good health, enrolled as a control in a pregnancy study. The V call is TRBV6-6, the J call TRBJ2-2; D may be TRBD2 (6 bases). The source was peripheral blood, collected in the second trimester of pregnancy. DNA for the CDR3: TGTGCCAGCAGTTCGGGGGAACCGAACACCGGGGAGCTGTTTTTT. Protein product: CASSSGEPNTGELFF.